This T cell receptor (beta chain) was sequenced during a study of lymphopenia after photon versus proton radiotherapy. Germline CDR1 reads MDHEN; CDR2 reads SYDVKM. The V segment lost 6 bases and the J segment 2 bases; nucleotides outside the gene matches: 7. This CDR3 comprises 14 residues. Sequencing was performed with immunoSEQ multiplex PCR; in TCRdb, only in-frame clones are kept and a portion is missing. The sample has roughly 25,000 clones, around four fifths seen once. This clone came up once. This clonotype originated in a woman aged 70-85 years with pancreatic cancer. The V call is TRBV28, the J call TRBJ2-7; TRBD1 matches 7 bases. Here the sequenced sample was peripheral blood, taken from a patient treated with proton-based radiotherapy. In DNA form, the CDR3 reads TGTGCCAGCAGGATGTCCGGGACAGCCTACGAGCAGTACTTC. It yields the protein CASRMSGTAYEQYF.